These 13 T cell receptor beta chains were sequenced from one sample in a study of cytotoxic CD8 clonotypes in ibrutinib-treated CLL. The data were produced by immunoSEQ multiplex PCR, yet TCRdb's version contains in-frame clones alone and is incomplete. Found here are about 30,000 clones, around 60% of them singletons; the top ten hold about 5%. This sample comprised PBMCs, obtained before ibrutinib treatment. The source of these receptors is a human donor with chronic lymphocytic leukemia.

This clone was seen a few times. The chain carries TRBV21-1 and TRBJ1-6. TRBV21-1 corresponds to a pseudogene. The CDR3 runs to 14 residues. The CDR3 nucleotides read TGTGCCAGCCCTACCGGGACCGCGAGAAGTCCCCTCCACTTT. This encodes CASPTGTARSPLHF.

In its sample, this clone was seen a few times. The genes are TRBV7-9 and TRBJ1-1, with 8 bases identical to TRBD1. CDR3 length equals 16 residues. Germline V gene lookup returns CDR1 SEHNR and CDR2 FQNEAQ (reference sequence). Losses at the gene ends were 0 bases for V and 4 bases for J; bases not matched to a gene: 7. CDR3 DNA: TGTGCCAGCAGCTTAGCGGTTGGACAGGGCTTCACTGAAGCTTTCTTT. Its protein product is CASSLAVGQGFTEAFF.

The rearrangement uses TRBV9 and TRBJ2-7; 13 nucleotides align to TRBD2. Germline V lookup: CDR1 SGDLS, CDR2 YYNGEE. Trimming cost V 4 bases and J 3 bases; bases outside gene matches: 7. CDR3 length: 16 amino acids. The DNA of the CDR3 is TGTGCCAGCAGCCCCGGGGGACTAGCGGGATTCTACGAGCAGTACTTC. It encodes CASSPGGLAGFYEQYF.

The CDR3 DNA follows: TGTGCCAGCATCCGGACCACCGGGGAGCAGTACTTC. Amino acids: CASIRTTGEQYF. The chain employs TRBV7-9 and TRBJ2-7; no firm D call. Germline V lookup: CDR1 SEHNR, CDR2 FQNEAQ (reference sequence). Trimming stripped 7 bases from V and 7 bases from J, with 14 bases between. The CDR3 is 12 residues long.

This sequence joins TRBV19 and TRBJ1-5, with TRBD1 as a possible D gene (5 bases). V shed 5 bases and J shed 1 base, with 15 bases lying between them. CDR3 length: 16 residues. Germline assignment: CDR1 LNHDA and CDR2 SQIVND (reference sequence). The CDR3 here is CASSRAGRRSNQPQHF. CDR3 bases: TGTGCCAGTAGTCGGGCAGGGAGGCGGAGCAATCAGCCCCAGCATTTT.

V and J are TRBV5-1 and TRBJ2-7, with 9 bases that match TRBD2. The germline gives CDR1 SGHRS, CDR2 YFSETQ. The V gene end was trimmed by 0 bases and the J gene end by 1 base; junction bases not matched to a gene: 2. The CDR3 contains 15 residues. The CDR3 DNA reads TGCGCCAGCAGCTTGGGACTAGCGGCGTCCTACGAGCAGTACTTC. Its protein product is CASSLGLAASYEQYF.

This clone was detected only a few times. The chain links TRBV7-8 to TRBJ1-2, with D possibly TRBD1 on 5 matching bases. CDR1 SGHVS and CDR2 FQNEAQ come from the germline V gene. The CDR3 sequence is 14 residues long. Trimming stripped 4 bases from V and 4 bases from J, with 13 bases between. The CDR3: CASSWGEGSYGYTF. CDR3 in DNA: TGTGCCAGCAGCTGGGGGGAGGGGAGCTATGGCTACACCTTC. Variable domain in full (rest from reference TRBV7-8 and TRBJ1-2): GAGVSQSPRYKVAKRGQDVALRCDPISGHVSLFWYQQALGQGPEFLTYFQNEAQLDKSGLPSDRFFAERPEGSVSTLKIQRTQQEDSAVYLCASSWGEGSYGYTFGSGTRLTVV.

The chain recombines TRBV18 with TRBJ2-6; D ambiguous. The germline V gene has CDR1 KGHSH and CDR2 LQKENI. CDR3 length: 18 amino acids. Trimming removed 0 bases from V and 0 bases from J, with 12 bases in between. The CDR3 region has the DNA TGTGCCAGCTCACCACCGGAATATTCCATCTCTGGGGCCAACGTCCTGACTTTC. It yields the protein CASSPPEYSISGANVLTF.

The gene calls are TRBV4-1 and TRBJ2-3; 13 bases map to TRBD2. Germline lookup yields CDR1 MGHRA and CDR2 YSYEKL. The CDR3 length is 16 residues. J was trimmed by 4 bases and V by 2 bases; bases with no gene match: 3. The DNA for the CDR3 is TGCGCCAGCAGCCAACCCACTAGCGGGGGGGCAGATACGCAGTATTTT. Protein product: CASSQPTSGGADTQYF.

The table lists this clone with a few counts. The chain joins TRBV11-2 to TRBJ2-3, with 8 bases aligning to TRBD1. The trim removed 1 base at V and 0 bases at J, leaving 6 bases unmatched. The CDR3 runs to 17 residues. Germline V gene lookup returns CDR1 SGHAT and CDR2 FQNNGV. CDR3 DNA sequence: TGTGCCAGCAGCTTAGGGACAGGGTATGCTAGCACAGATACGCAGTATTTT. Encoded protein: CASSLGTGYASTDTQYF.

This chain joins TRBV15 and TRBJ2-7, with TRBD2 matching over 9 bases. CDR3 length: 15 residues. Looked up from germline, CDR1 is LNHNV and CDR2 is YYDKDF (reference sequence). Losses at the gene ends were 2 bases for V and 3 bases for J; bases not matched to a gene: 5. The CDR3 protein is CATSRKISGSYEQYF. The DNA of the CDR3 is TGTGCCACCAGCAGAAAAATTAGCGGGAGCTACGAGCAGTACTTC.

CDR3 nucleotide sequence: TGTGCCAGCAGCTCACCTCGGACAGGGGCCACCTACTACGAGCAGTACTTC. Its translation is CASSSPRTGATYYEQYF. The chain employs TRBV7-9 and TRBJ2-7; 9 bases align to TRBD1. V was pared by 4 bases and J by 3 bases, with 13 bases of the junction left unmatched. Germline V gene sequence: CDR1 SEHNR, CDR2 FQNEAQ (reference sequence). The CDR3 has 17 amino acids.

The rearrangement joins TRBV9 to TRBJ2-5; D is unclear. This CDR3 region has 12 residues. Germline V CDR1 and CDR2: SGDLS, YYNGEE. The V and J ends lost 0 bases and 4 bases respectively, with 4 bases between them. In DNA form, the CDR3 reads TGTGCCAGCAGCGTAGATTTAGAGACCCAGTACTTC. Its translation: CASSVDLETQYF.